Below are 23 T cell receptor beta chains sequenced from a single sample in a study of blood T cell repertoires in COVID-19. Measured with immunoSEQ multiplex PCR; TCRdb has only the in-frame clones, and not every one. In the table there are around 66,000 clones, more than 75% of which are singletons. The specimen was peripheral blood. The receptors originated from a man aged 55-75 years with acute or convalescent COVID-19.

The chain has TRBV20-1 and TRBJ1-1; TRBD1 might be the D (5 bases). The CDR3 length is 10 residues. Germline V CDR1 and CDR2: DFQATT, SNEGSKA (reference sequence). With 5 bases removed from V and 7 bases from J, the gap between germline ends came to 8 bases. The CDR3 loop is CSAAQVEAFF. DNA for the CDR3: TGCAGTGCTGCACAGGTTGAAGCTTTCTTT.

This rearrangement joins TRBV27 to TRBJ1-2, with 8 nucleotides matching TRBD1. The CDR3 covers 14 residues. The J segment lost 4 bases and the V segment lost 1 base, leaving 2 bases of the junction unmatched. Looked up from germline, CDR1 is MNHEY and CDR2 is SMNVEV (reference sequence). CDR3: CASSLYQGAYGYTF. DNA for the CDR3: TGTGCCAGCAGTTTATACCAGGGGGCCTATGGCTACACCTTC.

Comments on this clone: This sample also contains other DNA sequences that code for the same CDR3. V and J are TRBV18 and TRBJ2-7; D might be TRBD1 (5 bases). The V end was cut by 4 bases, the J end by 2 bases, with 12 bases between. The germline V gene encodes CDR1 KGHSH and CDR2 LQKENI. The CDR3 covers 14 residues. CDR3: CASSLGQRAYEQYF. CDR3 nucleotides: TGTGCCAGCTCACTGGGGCAGAGAGCCTACGAGCAGTACTTC.

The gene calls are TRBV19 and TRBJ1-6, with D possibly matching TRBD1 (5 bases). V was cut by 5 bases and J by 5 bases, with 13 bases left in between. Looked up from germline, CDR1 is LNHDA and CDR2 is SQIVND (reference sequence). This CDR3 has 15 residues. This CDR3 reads CASSVGGRNNSPLHF. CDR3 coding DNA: TGTGCCAGTAGTGTGGGGGGAAGGAATAATTCACCCCTCCACTTT. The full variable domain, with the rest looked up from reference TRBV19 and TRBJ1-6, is DGGITQSPKYLFRKEGQNVTLSCEQNLNHDAMYWYRQDPGQGLRLIYYSQIVNDFQKGDIAEGYSVSREKKESFPLTVTSAQKNPTAFYLCASSVGGRNNSPLHFGNGTRLTVT.

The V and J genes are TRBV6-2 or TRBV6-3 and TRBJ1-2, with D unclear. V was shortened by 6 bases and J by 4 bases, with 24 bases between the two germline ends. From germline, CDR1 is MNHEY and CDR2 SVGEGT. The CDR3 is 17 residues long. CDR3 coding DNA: TGTGCCAGCAGCCACACTATGCCGGGGAAGGAAAGCTATGGCTACACCTTC. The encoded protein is CASSHTMPGKESYGYTF.

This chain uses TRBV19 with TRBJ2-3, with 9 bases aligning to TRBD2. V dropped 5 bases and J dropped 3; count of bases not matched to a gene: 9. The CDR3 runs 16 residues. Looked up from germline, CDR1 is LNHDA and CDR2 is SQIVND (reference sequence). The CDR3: CASSDRRGGETDTQYF. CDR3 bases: TGTGCCAGTAGTGATCGGCGGGGGGGCGAGACAGATACGCAGTATTTT. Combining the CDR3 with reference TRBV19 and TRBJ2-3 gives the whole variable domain DGGITQSPKYLFRKEGQNVTLSCEQNLNHDAMYWYRQDPGQGLRLIYYSQIVNDFQKGDIAEGYSVSREKKESFPLTVTSAQKNPTAFYLCASSDRRGGETDTQYFGPGTRLTVL.

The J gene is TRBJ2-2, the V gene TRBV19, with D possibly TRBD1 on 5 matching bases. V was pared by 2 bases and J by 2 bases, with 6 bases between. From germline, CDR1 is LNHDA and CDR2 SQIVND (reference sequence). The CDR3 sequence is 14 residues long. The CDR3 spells CASSIRTNTGELFF. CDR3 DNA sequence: TGTGCCAGTAGTATAAGGACAAACACCGGGGAGCTGTTTTTT.

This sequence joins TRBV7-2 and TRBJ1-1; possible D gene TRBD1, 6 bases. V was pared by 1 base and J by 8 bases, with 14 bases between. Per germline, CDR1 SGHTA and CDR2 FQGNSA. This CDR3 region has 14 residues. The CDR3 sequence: CASSLEDSAMEAFF. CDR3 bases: TGTGCCAGCAGCTTAGAGGACAGCGCTATGGAAGCTTTCTTT. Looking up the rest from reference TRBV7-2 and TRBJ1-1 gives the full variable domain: GAGVSQSPSNKVTEKGKDVELRCDPISGHTALYWYRQSLGQGLEFLIYFQGNSAPDKSGLPSDRFSAERTGGSVSTLTIQRTQQEDSAVYLCASSLEDSAMEAFFGQGTRLTVV.

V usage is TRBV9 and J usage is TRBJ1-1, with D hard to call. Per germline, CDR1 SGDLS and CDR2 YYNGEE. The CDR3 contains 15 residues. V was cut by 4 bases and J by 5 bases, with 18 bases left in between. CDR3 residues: CASSPPMMGGTEAFF. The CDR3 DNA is TGTGCCAGCAGCCCCCCGATGATGGGAGGGACTGAAGCTTTCTTT.

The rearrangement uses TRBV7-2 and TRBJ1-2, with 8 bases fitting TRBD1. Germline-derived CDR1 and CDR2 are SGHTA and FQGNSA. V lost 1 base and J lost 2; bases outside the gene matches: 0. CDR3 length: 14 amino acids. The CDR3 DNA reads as TGTGCCAGCAGCTTAGGACAGGGGAACTATGGCTACACCTTC. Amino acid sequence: CASSLGQGNYGYTF.

The CDR3 coding sequence is TGTGCCAGCCTAGTATCCCACTCGACAGGGATTTATAATTCACCCCTCCACTTT. Translating gives CASLVSHSTGIYNSPLHF. The chain employs TRBV19 and TRBJ1-6; 7 bases match TRBD1. The CDR3 covers 18 residues. Per germline, CDR1 LNHDA and CDR2 SQIVND (reference sequence). The V and J ends lost 9 bases and 4 bases, in that order; junction bases with no gene match: 18.

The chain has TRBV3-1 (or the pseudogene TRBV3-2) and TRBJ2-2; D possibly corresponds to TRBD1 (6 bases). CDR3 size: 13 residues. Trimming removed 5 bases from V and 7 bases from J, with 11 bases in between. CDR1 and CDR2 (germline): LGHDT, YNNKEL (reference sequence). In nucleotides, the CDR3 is TGTGCCAGCAGCTATACAGGGTTCGGGGAGCTGTTTTTT. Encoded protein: CASSYTGFGELFF.

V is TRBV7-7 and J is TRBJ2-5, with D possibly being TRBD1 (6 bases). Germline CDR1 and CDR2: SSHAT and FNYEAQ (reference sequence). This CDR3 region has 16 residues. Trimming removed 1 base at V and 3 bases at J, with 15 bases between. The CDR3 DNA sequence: TGTGCCAGCAGCTTAGGAAGGACAGTTTCCAAAGAGACCCAGTACTTC. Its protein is CASSLGRTVSKETQYF.

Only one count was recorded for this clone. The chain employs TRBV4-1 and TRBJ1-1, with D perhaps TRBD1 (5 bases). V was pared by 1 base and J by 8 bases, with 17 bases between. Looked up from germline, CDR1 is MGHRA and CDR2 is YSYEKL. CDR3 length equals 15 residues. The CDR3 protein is CASSQATVSGDEAFF. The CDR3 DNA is TGCGCCAGCAGCCAAGCCACCGTGAGCGGGGACGAAGCTTTCTTT.

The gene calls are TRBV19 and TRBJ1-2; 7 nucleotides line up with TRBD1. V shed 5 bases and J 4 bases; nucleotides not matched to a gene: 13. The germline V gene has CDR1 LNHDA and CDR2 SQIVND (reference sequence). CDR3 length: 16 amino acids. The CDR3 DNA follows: TGTGCCAGTAGTGCCGGGACAGAACTCTCCTTCTATGGCTACACCTTC. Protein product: CASSAGTELSFYGYTF.

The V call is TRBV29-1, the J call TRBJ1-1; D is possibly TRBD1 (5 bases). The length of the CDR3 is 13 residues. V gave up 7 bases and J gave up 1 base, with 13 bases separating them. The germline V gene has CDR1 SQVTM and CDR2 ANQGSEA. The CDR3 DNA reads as TGCAGCGCCAAGACAGACTCGAACACTGAAGCTTTCTTT. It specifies CSAKTDSNTEAFF.

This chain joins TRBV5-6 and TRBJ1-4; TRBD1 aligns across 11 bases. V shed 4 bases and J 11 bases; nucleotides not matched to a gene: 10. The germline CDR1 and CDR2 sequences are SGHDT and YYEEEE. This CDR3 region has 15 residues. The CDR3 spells CASSEDRGRPGKLFF. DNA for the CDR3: TGTGCCAGCAGCGAGGACAGGGGGCGCCCGGGGAAACTGTTTTTT.

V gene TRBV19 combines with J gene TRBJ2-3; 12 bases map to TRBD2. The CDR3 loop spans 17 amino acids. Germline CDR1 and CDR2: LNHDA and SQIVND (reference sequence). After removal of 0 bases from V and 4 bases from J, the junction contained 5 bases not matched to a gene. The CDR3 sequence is CASSIDILAGGADTQYF. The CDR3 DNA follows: TGTGCCAGTAGTATAGATATCCTAGCGGGGGGGGCAGATACGCAGTATTTT.

The CDR3 nucleotides are TGTGCCAGCAGCTGGTTCAAGGAGGGGACCACCGGGGAGCTGTTTTTT. Encoded protein: CASSWFKEGTTGELFF. The rearrangement joins TRBV7-8 to TRBJ2-2; possibly TRBD2 for D (6 bases). CDR3 length: 16 residues. Between the trimmed V and J ends, which lost 4 bases and 4 bases, there was a span of 16 bases. CDR1 and CDR2 (germline): SGHVS, FQNEAQ.

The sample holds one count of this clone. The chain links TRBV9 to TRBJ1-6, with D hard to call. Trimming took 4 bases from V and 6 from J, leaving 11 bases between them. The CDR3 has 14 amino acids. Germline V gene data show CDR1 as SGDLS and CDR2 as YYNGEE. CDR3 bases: TGTGCCAGCAGCCTTGGACTTGCTAATTCACCCCTCCACTTT. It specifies CASSLGLANSPLHF.

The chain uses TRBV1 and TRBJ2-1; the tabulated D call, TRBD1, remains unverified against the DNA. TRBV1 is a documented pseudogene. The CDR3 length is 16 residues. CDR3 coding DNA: TGCACCAGCAGCCAAGAAGGACAGGGTGGTTGCAATGAGCAGTTCTTC. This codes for CTSSQEGQGGCNEQFF.

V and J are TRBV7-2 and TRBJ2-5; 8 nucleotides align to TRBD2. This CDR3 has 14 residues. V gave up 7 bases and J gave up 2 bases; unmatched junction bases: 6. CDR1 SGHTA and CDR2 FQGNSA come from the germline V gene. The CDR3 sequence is CASKAQRGQETQYF. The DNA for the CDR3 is TGTGCCAGCAAGGCCCAGCGGGGGCAAGAGACCCAGTACTTC.

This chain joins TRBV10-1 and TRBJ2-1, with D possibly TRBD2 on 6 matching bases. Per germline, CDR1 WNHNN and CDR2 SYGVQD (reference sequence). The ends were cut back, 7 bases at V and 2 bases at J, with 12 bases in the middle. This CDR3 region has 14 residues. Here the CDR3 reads CASKGSGPYNEQFF. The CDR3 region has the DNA TGCGCCAGCAAGGGTAGCGGCCCCTACAATGAGCAGTTCTTC.